This T cell receptor (beta chain) appears in the sequencing data of a study of blood T cell repertoires in COVID-19. The CDR3 is made up of 13 amino acids. The V and J ends lost 2 bases and 5 bases respectively, with 7 bases between them. Germline V gene lookup returns CDR1 LGHDT and CDR2 YNNKEL (reference sequence). Original processing notes: Amplification of reference gene primers was used by the study to estimate nucleated cell counts. Sequencing was performed with immunoSEQ multiplex PCR; in TCRdb, only in-frame clones are kept and a portion is missing. V and J calls plus clone size are reproduced from that table; the DNA served to infer D and trimming. Here the sample spans about 74,000 clones, about 91% being singletons.

The rearrangement uses TRBV3-1 (or the pseudogene TRBV3-2) and TRBJ1-5; D gene uncertain. The clonotype comes from a woman older than 75 with acute or convalescent COVID-19. What was sequenced was peripheral blood. The CDR3 DNA reads as TGTGCCAGCAGCCAAATTGTCGATCAGCCCCAGCATTTT. It translates to CASSQIVDQPQHF.